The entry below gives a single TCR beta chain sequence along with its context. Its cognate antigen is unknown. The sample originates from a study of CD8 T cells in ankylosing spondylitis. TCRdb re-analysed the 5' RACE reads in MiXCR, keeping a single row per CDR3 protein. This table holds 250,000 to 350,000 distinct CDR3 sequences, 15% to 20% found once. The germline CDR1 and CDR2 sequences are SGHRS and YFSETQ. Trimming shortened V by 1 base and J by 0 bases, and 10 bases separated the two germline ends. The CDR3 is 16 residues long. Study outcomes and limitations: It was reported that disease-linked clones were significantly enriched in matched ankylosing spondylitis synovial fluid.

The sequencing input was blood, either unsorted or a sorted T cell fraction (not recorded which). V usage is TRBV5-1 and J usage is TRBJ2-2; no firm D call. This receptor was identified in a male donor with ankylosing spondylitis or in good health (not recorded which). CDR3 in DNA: TGCGCCAGCAGCTTGAATAGACGGACGAACACCGGGGAGCTGTTTTTT. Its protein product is CASSLNRRTNTGELFF.